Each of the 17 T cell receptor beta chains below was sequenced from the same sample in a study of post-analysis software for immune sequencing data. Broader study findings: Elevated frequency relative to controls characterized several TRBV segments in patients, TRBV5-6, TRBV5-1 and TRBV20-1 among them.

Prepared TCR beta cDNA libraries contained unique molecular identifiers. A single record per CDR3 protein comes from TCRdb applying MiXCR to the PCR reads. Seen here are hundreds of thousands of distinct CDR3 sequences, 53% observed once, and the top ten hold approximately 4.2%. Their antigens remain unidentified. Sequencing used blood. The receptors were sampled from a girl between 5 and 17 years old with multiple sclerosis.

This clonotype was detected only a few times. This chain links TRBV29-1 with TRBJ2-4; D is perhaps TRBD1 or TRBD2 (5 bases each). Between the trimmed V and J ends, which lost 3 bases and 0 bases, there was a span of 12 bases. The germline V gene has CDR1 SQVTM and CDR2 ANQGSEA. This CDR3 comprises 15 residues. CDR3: CSVEGVALAKNIQYF. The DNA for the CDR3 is TGCAGCGTTGAGGGGGTAGCGTTAGCCAAAAACATTCAGTACTTC.

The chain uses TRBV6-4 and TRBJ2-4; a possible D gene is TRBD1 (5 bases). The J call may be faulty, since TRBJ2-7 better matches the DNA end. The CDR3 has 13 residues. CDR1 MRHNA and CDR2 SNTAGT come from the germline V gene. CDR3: CASSDQPGNEQYF. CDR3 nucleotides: TGTGCCAGCAGTGACCAGCCAGGGAACGAGCAGTACTTC.

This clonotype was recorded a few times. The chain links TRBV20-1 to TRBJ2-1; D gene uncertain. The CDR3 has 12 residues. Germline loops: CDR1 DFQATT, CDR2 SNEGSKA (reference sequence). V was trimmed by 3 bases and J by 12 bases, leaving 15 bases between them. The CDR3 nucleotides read TGCAGTGCTAGGGAGCCTTCCGGCGGGCAGTTCTTC. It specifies CSAREPSGGQFF.

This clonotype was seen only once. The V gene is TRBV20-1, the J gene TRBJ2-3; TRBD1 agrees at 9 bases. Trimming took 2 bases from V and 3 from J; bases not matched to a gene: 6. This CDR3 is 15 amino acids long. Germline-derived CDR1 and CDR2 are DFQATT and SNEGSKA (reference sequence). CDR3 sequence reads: CSARRDRDGTDTQYF. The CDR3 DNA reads TGCAGTGCTAGACGGGACAGGGATGGGACAGATACGCAGTATTTT.

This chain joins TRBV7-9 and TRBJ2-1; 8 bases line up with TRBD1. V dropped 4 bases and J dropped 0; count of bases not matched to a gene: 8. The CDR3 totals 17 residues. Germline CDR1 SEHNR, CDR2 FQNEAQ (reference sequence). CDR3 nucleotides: TGTGCCAGCAGCTACACCGGGACAGGATACTCCTACAATGAGCAGTTCTTC. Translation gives CASSYTGTGYSYNEQFF. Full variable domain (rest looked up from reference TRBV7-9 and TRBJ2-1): DTGVSQNPRHKITKRGQNVTFRCDPISEHNRLYWYRQTLGQGPEFLTYFQNEAQLEKSRLLSDRFSAERPKGSFSTLEIQRTEQGDSAMYLCASSYTGTGYSYNEQFFGPGTRLTVL.

CDR3 amino acids: CASNSGGSEQYF. DNA of the CDR3: TGCGCCAGCAACTCCGGGGGGAGCGAGCAGTACTTC. This chain joins TRBV5-1 and TRBJ2-7; 7 bases align to TRBD2. The CDR3 totals 12 residues. Per the germline V gene, CDR1 is SGHRS and CDR2 is YFSETQ. V shed 6 bases, J shed 6 bases, and the junction held 6 bases outside the gene matches.

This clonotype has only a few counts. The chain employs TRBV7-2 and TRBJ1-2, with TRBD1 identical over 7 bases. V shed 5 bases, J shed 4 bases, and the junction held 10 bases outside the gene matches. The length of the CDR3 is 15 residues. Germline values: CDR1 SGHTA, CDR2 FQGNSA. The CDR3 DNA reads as TGTGCCAGCAGCCCCCAGGACAGGCTCCTCTATGGCTACACCTTC. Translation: CASSPQDRLLYGYTF.

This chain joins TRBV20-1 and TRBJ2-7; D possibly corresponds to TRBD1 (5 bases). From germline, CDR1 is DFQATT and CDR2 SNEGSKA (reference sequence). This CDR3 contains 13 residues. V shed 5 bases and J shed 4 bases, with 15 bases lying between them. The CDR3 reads CSAPPSTAYEQYF. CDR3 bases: TGCAGTGCTCCCCCTTCGACAGCATACGAGCAGTACTTC.

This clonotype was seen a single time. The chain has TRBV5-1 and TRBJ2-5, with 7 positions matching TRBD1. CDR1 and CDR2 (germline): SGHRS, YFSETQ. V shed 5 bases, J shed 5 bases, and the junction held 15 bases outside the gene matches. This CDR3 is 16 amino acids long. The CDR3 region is CASRRSPQGFAETQYF. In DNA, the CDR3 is TGCGCCAGCAGAAGAAGCCCACAGGGGTTTGCGGAGACCCAGTACTTC.

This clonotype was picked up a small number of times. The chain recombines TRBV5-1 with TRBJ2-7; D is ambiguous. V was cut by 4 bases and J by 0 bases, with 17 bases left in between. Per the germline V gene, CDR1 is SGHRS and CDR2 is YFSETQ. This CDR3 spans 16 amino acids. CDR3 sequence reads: CASSASRSGPSYEQYF. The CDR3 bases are TGCGCCAGCAGCGCCTCCCGGTCGGGTCCCTCCTACGAGCAGTACTTC.

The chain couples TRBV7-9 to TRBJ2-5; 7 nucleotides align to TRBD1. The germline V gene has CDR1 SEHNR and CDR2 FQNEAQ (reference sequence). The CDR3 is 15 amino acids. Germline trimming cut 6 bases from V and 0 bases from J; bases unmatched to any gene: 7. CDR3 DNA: TGTGCCAGCAGTCAACAGGGGATCTACCAAGAGACCCAGTACTTC. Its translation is CASSQQGIYQETQYF. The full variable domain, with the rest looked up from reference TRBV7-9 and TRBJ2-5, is DTGVSQNPRHKITKRGQNVTFRCDPISEHNRLYWYRQTLGQGPEFLTYFQNEAQLEKSRLLSDRFSAERPKGSFSTLEIQRTEQGDSAMYLCASSQQGIYQETQYFGPGTRLLVL.

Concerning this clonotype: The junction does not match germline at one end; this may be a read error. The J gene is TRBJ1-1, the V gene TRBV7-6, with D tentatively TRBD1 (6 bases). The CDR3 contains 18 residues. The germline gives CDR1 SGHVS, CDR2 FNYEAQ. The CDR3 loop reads CASNLGGQGRGMNTEAFF. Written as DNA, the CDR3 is TGTGCCAGCAACTTAGGTGGGCAGGGGCGGGGTATGAACACTGAAGCTTTCTTT.

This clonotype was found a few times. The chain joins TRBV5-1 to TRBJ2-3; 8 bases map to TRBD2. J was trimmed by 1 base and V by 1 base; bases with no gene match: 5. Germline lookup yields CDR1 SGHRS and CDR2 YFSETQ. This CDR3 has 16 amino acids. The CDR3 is CASSLMAGGGTDTQYF. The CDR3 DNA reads TGCGCCAGCAGCTTGATGGCGGGGGGCGGCACAGATACGCAGTATTTT.

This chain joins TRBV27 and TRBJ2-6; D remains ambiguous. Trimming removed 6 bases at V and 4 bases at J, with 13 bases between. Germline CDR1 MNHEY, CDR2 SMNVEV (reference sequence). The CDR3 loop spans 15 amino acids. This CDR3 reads CASSRPSAGANVLTF. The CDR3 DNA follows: TGTGCCAGCAGCAGACCCTCAGCGGGGGCCAACGTCCTGACTTTC.

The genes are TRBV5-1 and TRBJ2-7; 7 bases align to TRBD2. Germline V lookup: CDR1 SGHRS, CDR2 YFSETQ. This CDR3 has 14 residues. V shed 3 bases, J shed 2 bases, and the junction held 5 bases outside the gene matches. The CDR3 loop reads CASSSPGTTYEQYF. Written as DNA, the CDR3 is TGCGCCAGCAGCTCCCCAGGGACTACCTACGAGCAGTACTTC.

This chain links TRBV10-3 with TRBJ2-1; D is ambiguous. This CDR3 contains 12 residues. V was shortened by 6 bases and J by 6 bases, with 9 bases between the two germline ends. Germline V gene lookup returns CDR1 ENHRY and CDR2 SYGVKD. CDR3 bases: TGTGCCATCAGGACCTTTCGCAATGAGCAGTTCTTC. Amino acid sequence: CAIRTFRNEQFF.

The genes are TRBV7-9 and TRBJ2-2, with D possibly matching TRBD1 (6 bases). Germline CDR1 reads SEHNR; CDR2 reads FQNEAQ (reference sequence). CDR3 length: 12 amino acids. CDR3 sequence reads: CASAGDTGELFF. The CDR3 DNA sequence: TGTGCAAGCGCAGGGGACACCGGGGAGCTGTTTTTT.